This TCR beta chain was captured by sequencing in a study of T cell repertoires in cytomegalovirus infection. Deletions cut 5 bases from V and 6 bases from J, with 29 bases between. Looked up from germline, CDR1 is SGHVS and CDR2 is FQNEAQ. CDR3 length: 20 amino acids. TCRdb independently ran MiXCR on the reads; one entry per CDR3 protein. The table includes 150,000 to 200,000 distinct CDR3 sequences, around 14% detected once. The V gene is TRBV7-8, the J gene TRBJ1-6; the D is unclear. The receptor was isolated from a human donor in good health (CMV status not recorded). Some clones in this sample may be carry-over from other donors' samples. Sequencing used PBMCs. The CDR3 loop reads CASSPARDPAAIALNSPLHF. CDR3 nucleotide sequence: TGTGCCAGCAGCCCAGCCCGGGATCCGGCAGCCATCGCCCTTAATTCACCCCTCCACTTT.